Listed below are T cell receptor beta chains from one sample, sequenced in a study of early T cells in non-severe SARS-CoV-2 infection. TCRdb passed the 5' RACE reads through MiXCR, listing each CDR3 protein once. The top ten clones hold over 7% of a sample with some 83,000 distinct CDR3 sequences, 10% of them seen once. The sample in question was whole blood, obtained at baseline. These receptors were taken from an adult who was a healthcare worker with PCR-confirmed SARS-CoV-2 infection or an uninfected control (not recorded which). CDR3s include the opening cysteine and the closing phenylalanine or tryptophan. Fields, in order: V gene, CDR3 protein.

V gene: TRBV28; CDR3 protein: CASSLLSGRNEQFF
V gene: TRBV6-5; CDR3 protein: CASSYREEQYF
V gene: TRBV28; CDR3 protein: CASSRTSGRADTQYF
V gene: TRBV7-9; CDR3 protein: CASSQWTANSPLHF
V gene: TRBV12-3/TRBV12-4; CDR3 protein: CASSNFRAQGYFAGANVLTF
V gene: TRBV20-1; CDR3 protein: CSAMTGGNGYTF
V gene: TRBV14; CDR3 protein: CASSQRFSLRTQYF
V gene: TRBV9; CDR3 protein: CASSPAGAREQYF
V gene: TRBV27; CDR3 protein: CASRLQLRDSYEQYF
V gene: TRBV7-8; CDR3 protein: CASSLLTRPVSDTQYF
V gene: TRBV28; CDR3 protein: CANSLPSASYEQYF
V gene: TRBV5-5; CDR3 protein: CASSLGQGAYEQYF
V gene: TRBV7-6; CDR3 protein: CASSLLGTSGLTGYQETQYF
V gene: TRBV4-1; CDR3 protein: CASSQVPIAPGQGLSYEQYF
V gene: TRBV28; CDR3 protein: CASGESNEKLFF
V gene: TRBV11-1; CDR3 protein: CASSPRTSLESSYNEQFF
V gene: TRBV7-2; CDR3 protein: CASSLSGTGRMRPQHF
V gene: TRBV7-2; CDR3 protein: CASSLAPTSGRYEQYF
V gene: TRBV12-5; CDR3 protein: CASGLAERGYNEQFF
V gene: TRBV3-1; CDR3 protein: CASSQVYGYTF
V gene: TRBV10-3; CDR3 protein: CAISLQGGASYEQYF
V gene: TRBV7-2; CDR3 protein: CASSQPPTGLETQYF
V gene: TRBV12-5; CDR3 protein: CASGPGLRDGYTF
V gene: TRBV25-1; CDR3 protein: CASSGGTGTYEQYF
V gene: TRBV4-2; CDR3 protein: CASSQDTSTDTQYF
V gene: TRBV6-5; CDR3 protein: CASRLAGWTDTQYF
V gene: TRBV25-1; CDR3 protein: CASSEATVGLVAFF
V gene: TRBV25-1; CDR3 protein: CASSHSRDRPSGELFF
V gene: TRBV12-3/TRBV12-4; CDR3 protein: CASSRDTHYEQYF
V gene: TRBV7-8; CDR3 protein: CASSASENRDGPYEQYF
V gene: TRBV27; CDR3 protein: CATWTGADYGYTF
V gene: TRBV27; CDR3 protein: CASSLSGPSGGANVLTF
V gene: TRBV2; CDR3 protein: CARGLAGGNEQFF
V gene: TRBV21-1; CDR3 protein: CASSKAGASTSGATSGELFF
V gene: TRBV28; CDR3 protein: CASSSRRDVNSPLHF
V gene: TRBV7-6; CDR3 protein: CASSLAGALYNEQFF
V gene: TRBV18; CDR3 protein: CASSPTGVSSYEQYF
V gene: TRBV28; CDR3 protein: CASSPGGGHLSYEQYF
V gene: TRBV7-9; CDR3 protein: CASSSGLAGQETQYF
V gene: TRBV19; CDR3 protein: CATSPGLAPDSEDTQYF
V gene: TRBV7-2; CDR3 protein: CASSNLERNEQYF
V gene: TRBV5-6; CDR3 protein: CASSLQIQETQYF
V gene: TRBV5-5; CDR3 protein: CASSLGQSSSQYF
V gene: TRBV5-1; CDR3 protein: CASTTPGLAGRNEQFF
V gene: TRBV6-2/TRBV6-3; CDR3 protein: CASSYEARNEQFF
V gene: TRBV18; CDR3 protein: CASSPEYQYYGYTF
V gene: TRBV20-1; CDR3 protein: CSARAVAPGELFF
V gene: TRBV3-1; CDR3 protein: CASSPQGTNTYEQYF
V gene: TRBV10-3; CDR3 protein: CAITTGGNSPLHF
V gene: TRBV19; CDR3 protein: CASSMLHRGNQPQHF
V gene: TRBV13; CDR3 protein: CASSLSLAGPYNEQFF
V gene: TRBV6-2/TRBV6-3; CDR3 protein: CASSYQKGQIQETQYF
V gene: TRBV27; CDR3 protein: CASSLSRGGQPQHF
V gene: TRBV12-3/TRBV12-4; CDR3 protein: CATGMGFWQYF
V gene: TRBV12-3/TRBV12-4; CDR3 protein: CASRDNTGELFF
V gene: TRBV27; CDR3 protein: CASSTPSTGELFF
V gene: TRBV2; CDR3 protein: CASMGLHGETQYF
V gene: TRBV5-1; CDR3 protein: CASSRGGSEETQYF
V gene: TRBV7-8; CDR3 protein: CASSFGTVNTGELFF
V gene: TRBV28; CDR3 protein: CASSLQVFAEAFF